This TCR beta chain was recorded in a study of identifying expanded T cells in peripheral blood. In germline, CDR1 is KGHSH, CDR2 LQKENI. The CDR3 length is 16 residues. The V segment lost 10 bases and the J segment 5 bases; nucleotides outside the gene matches: 15. The table lists this clone with a few counts. Some clones are missing from TCRdb's copy, which holds only in-frame ones; the method was immunoSEQ multiplex PCR. The data hold some 95,000 clones, with 75% to 90% observed a single time. The sequenced sample was blood. The chain links TRBV18 to TRBJ2-3; 10 bases agree with TRBD2. The clonotype comes from a person between 18 and 69 years old in good health. CDR3 bases: TGTGCCACCAACCCAATAAGCGGGGGGGCCCTAGATACGCAGTATTTT. Translating gives CATNPISGGALDTQYF.